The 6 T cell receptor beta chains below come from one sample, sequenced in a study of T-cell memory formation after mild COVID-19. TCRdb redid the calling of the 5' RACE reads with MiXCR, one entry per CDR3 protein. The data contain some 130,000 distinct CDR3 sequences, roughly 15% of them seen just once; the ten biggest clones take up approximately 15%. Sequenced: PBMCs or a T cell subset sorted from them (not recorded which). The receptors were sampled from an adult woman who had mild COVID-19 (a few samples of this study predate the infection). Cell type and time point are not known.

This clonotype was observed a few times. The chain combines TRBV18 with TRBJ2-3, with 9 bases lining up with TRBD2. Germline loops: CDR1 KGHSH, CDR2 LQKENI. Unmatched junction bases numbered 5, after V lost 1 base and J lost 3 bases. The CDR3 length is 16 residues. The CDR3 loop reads CASSPRLAGWTDTQYF. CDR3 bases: TGTGCCAGCTCACCACGTCTAGCGGGGTGGACAGATACGCAGTATTTT.

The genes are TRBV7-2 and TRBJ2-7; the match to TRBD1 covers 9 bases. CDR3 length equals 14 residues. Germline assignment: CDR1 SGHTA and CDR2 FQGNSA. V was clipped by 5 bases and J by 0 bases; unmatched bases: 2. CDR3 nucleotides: TGTGCCAGCAGCCGGGACAGGGCCTCCTACGAGCAGTACTTC. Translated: CASSRDRASYEQYF.

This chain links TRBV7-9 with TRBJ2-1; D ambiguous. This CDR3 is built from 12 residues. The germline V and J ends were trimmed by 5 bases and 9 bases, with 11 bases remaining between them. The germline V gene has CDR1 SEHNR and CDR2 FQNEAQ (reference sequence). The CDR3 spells CASSLGIGEQFF. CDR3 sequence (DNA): TGTGCCAGCAGCCTAGGTATCGGTGAGCAGTTCTTC.

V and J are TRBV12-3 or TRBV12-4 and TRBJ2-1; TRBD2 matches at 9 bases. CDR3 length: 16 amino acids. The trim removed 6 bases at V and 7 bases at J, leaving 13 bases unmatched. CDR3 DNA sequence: TGTGCCAGCAGCTCCACCGGCGGGGGGGCGTTAAATGAGCAGTTCTTC. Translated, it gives CASSSTGGGALNEQFF.

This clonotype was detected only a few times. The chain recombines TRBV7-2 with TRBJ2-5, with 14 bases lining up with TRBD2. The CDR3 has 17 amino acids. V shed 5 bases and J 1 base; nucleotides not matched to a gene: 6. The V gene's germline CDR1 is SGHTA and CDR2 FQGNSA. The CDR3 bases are TGTGCCAGCAGCAGCGGGGGACTAGCGGGGGTCCAAGAGACCCAGTACTTC. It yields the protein CASSSGGLAGVQETQYF.

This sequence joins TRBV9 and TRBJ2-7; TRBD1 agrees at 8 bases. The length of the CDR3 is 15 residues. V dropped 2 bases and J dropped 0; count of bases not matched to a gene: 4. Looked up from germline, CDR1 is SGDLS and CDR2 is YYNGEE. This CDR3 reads CASSVTGGSSYEQYF. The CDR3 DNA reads TGTGCCAGCAGCGTTACAGGGGGGAGCTCCTACGAGCAGTACTTC.